What follows are 25 T cell receptor beta chains derived from one specimen sequenced in a study of technical replicates of blood from a few donors. This table comes from immunoSEQ multiplex PCR, and its TCRdb copy is limited to in-frame clones, with some not included. The sample has 55,000 to 75,000 clones; roughly 91% are singletons. Specimen: PBMCs. The source of these receptors is a human donor in good health. Some clones in this sample may be carry-over from other donors' samples.

This clone occurred once. The chain links TRBV19 to TRBJ2-2; TRBD2 might be the D (6 bases). V was shortened by 4 bases and J by 1 base, with 16 bases between the two germline ends. This CDR3 has 17 residues. Germline values: CDR1 LNHDA, CDR2 SQIVND (reference sequence). CDR3 in DNA: TGTGCCAGTAGTAGCCCCCCGGGAGCTCTGAACACCGGGGAGCTGTTTTTT. It translates to CASSSPPGALNTGELFF.

This chain connects TRBV5-1 to TRBJ2-1, with 8 positions matching TRBD2. V shed 4 bases and J 4 bases; nucleotides not matched to a gene: 4. CDR3 size: 14 residues. Germline V lookup: CDR1 SGHRS, CDR2 YFSETQ. Here the CDR3 DNA reads TGCGCCAGCAGCCCCGGGGGGGGGTACAATGAGCAGTTCTTC. This codes for CASSPGGGYNEQFF.

This clone was recorded once. The rearrangement links TRBV11-2 to TRBJ2-3; 12 bases agree with TRBD2. J gave up 5 bases and V 5 bases, and 11 bases lay outside the gene matches. Germline V gives CDR1 SGHAT, CDR2 FQNNGV. The CDR3 length is 17 residues. This chain's CDR3 is CASSPLKLAGGGDTQYF. In DNA form, the CDR3 reads TGTGCCAGCAGCCCCTTAAAACTAGCGGGGGGTGGAGATACGCAGTATTTT.

The chain uses TRBV21-1 and TRBJ2-7; whether TRBD2, the table's D call, matches the DNA was not checked. TRBV21-1 is assigned pseudogene status. The CDR3 runs 9 residues. For the CDR3, the DNA is TGTGCCAGTAACCGGGAGCAGTACTTC. It is translated as CASNREQYF.

The chain links TRBV4-1 to TRBJ2-7; TRBD1 aligns across 8 bases. Germline CDR1 and CDR2: MGHRA and YSYEKL. CDR3 length: 13 amino acids. The J segment lost 5 bases and the V segment lost 3 bases, leaving 3 bases of the junction unmatched. The CDR3 region is CASSQNRGNEQYF. CDR3 nucleotides: TGCGCCAGCAGCCAGAACAGGGGGAACGAGCAGTACTTC.

The rearrangement links TRBV21-1 to TRBJ2-5; the table's TRBD1 call for D was not verified on the DNA. TRBV21-1 is marked as a pseudogene. There are 13 residues in the CDR3. The DNA for the CDR3 is TGTGCCAGCAGTCAGGGGGCGGGTGAGACCCAGTACTTC. Amino acid sequence: CASSQGAGETQYF.

The chain is built from TRBV5-8 and TRBJ2-4; 9 nucleotides match TRBD2. This CDR3 has 18 residues. Trimming cost V 2 bases and J 2 bases; bases outside gene matches: 11. Germline V gene lookup returns CDR1 SGHTS and CDR2 YDEGEE. For the CDR3, the DNA is TGTGCCAGCAGCTTTGGTTTAGCGGGAGTGGGGACCAAAAACATTCAGTACTTC. This encodes CASSFGLAGVGTKNIQYF.

This chain uses TRBV7-9 with TRBJ2-1; 10 nucleotides align to TRBD1. Germline CDR1 SEHNR, CDR2 FQNEAQ (reference sequence). With 3 bases clipped from V and 7 bases from J, the junction kept 6 bases outside the gene matches. CDR3 size: 15 residues. Here the CDR3 reads CASSFGTGVGNEQFF. CDR3 coding DNA: TGTGCCAGCAGCTTCGGGACAGGGGTCGGAAATGAGCAGTTCTTC.

The rearrangement links TRBV6-5 to TRBJ2-3; D unresolved. Per germline, CDR1 MNHEY and CDR2 SVGAGI. Trimming took 1 base from V and 6 from J, leaving 14 bases between them. This CDR3 has 15 amino acids. CDR3 coding DNA: TGTGCCAGCAGTTACTTCGGTAGCTCCAGCGATACGCAGTATTTT. This encodes CASSYFGSSSDTQYF.

V gene TRBV5-6 combines with J gene TRBJ1-6; 7 bases fit TRBD1. The CDR3 is made up of 16 amino acids. Germline-derived CDR1 and CDR2 are SGHDT and YYEEEE. After removal of 2 bases from V and 6 bases from J, the junction contained 8 bases not matched to a gene. CDR3 protein: CASSFRTGLLNSPLHF. CDR3 coding DNA: TGTGCCAGCAGCTTTCGGACAGGACTGCTTAATTCACCCCTCCACTTT.

The chain carries TRBV28 and TRBJ1-2; TRBD1 matches at 10 bases. V trimming: 8 bases; J trimming: 8 bases; junction bases outside the gene matches: 11. The CDR3 has 14 residues. Looked up from germline, CDR1 is MDHEN and CDR2 is SYDVKM. The CDR3 region is CASGTHGTGVGYTF. The CDR3 bases are TGTGCCAGCGGAACCCACGGGACAGGGGTCGGCTACACCTTC.

This sequence joins TRBV19 and TRBJ1-6, with 12 bases fitting TRBD1. The CDR3 is 14 amino acids. V lost 6 bases to trimming and J lost 9 bases; unmatched junction nucleotides: 3. Germline CDR1 LNHDA, CDR2 SQIVND (reference sequence). CDR3 nucleotide sequence: TGTGCCAGTAGCCCGGGACAGGGGGCTTCACCCCTCCACTTT. This gives the protein CASSPGQGASPLHF.

This sequence joins TRBV5-1 and TRBJ2-7, with 9 bases lining up with TRBD2. This CDR3 has 14 amino acids. Germline values: CDR1 SGHRS, CDR2 YFSETQ. J gave up 2 bases and V 5 bases, and 5 bases lay outside the gene matches. The CDR3 nucleotides read TGCGCCAGCAGACCTCTAGCGGGAACCTACGAGCAGTACTTC. Translation gives CASRPLAGTYEQYF.

The V and J genes are TRBV5-8 and TRBJ2-2; maybe TRBD2 (5 bases). The CDR3 covers 16 residues. Looked up from germline, CDR1 is SGHTS and CDR2 is YDEGEE. The V end lost 0 bases, the J end lost 1 base, and 10 bases lay between the germline ends. DNA for the CDR3: TGTGCCAGCAGCTTGGTGAGGGCCCTGAACACCGGGGAGCTGTTTTTT. Residues: CASSLVRALNTGELFF.

The chain couples TRBV4-3 to TRBJ2-3; no firm D call. The germline gives CDR1 LGHNA, CDR2 YSLEER. CDR3 length: 14 residues. Trimming removed 0 bases from V and 5 bases from J, with 9 bases in between. The CDR3 loop is CASSQEVRGDTQYF. The CDR3 DNA follows: TGCGCCAGCAGCCAAGAGGTTAGAGGAGATACGCAGTATTTT.

The chain employs TRBV25-1 and TRBJ1-1; 8 bases match TRBD1. V lost 6 bases and J lost 6; bases outside the gene matches: 9. This CDR3 is built from 14 residues. Germline CDR1 is MGHDK and CDR2 is SYGVNS. CDR3 protein: CASRATGGHAEAFF. The CDR3 DNA reads TGTGCCAGCAGGGCAACAGGGGGGCATGCTGAAGCTTTCTTT.

This chain uses TRBV6-6 with TRBJ2-7; TRBD2 agrees at 8 bases. Germline V CDR1 and CDR2: MNHNY, SVGAGI (reference sequence). V gave up 6 bases and J gave up 0 bases; unmatched junction bases: 1. The CDR3 has 13 amino acids. The CDR3 spells CASRGLVSYEQYF. In DNA, the CDR3 is TGTGCCAGCAGGGGACTAGTCTCCTACGAGCAGTACTTC.

The chain carries TRBV5-6 and TRBJ2-2, with 10 positions matching TRBD1. Trimming at V came to 7 bases and at J to 1 base, leaving 7 bases not matched to a gene. CDR1 and CDR2 (germline): SGHDT, YYEEEE. CDR3 length: 16 residues. The DNA for the CDR3 is TGTGCCAGCGGGCCCGGGGACAGGGGGAACACCGGGGAGCTGTTTTTT. Translating it yields CASGPGDRGNTGELFF.

The chain recombines TRBV5-5 with TRBJ1-4; TRBD1 is a possible D gene (6 bases). CDR1 and CDR2 from the germline V gene are SGHKS and YYEKEE (reference sequence). CDR3 length: 16 residues. V lost 4 bases and J 8 bases, leaving 21 bases between the germline ends. CDR3 coding DNA: TGTGCCAGCAGCCCGAGAGGGGGACAAAGCTACGAAAAACTGTTTTTT. The encoded protein is CASSPRGGQSYEKLFF.

The V gene is TRBV6-5, the J gene TRBJ2-2, with D tentatively TRBD1 (6 bases). The CDR3 runs 14 residues. Trimming pared 8 bases from V and 1 base from J, leaving 11 bases between. In germline, CDR1 is MNHEY, CDR2 SVGAGI. CDR3 residues: CASREQGNTGELFF. The DNA for the CDR3 is TGTGCCAGCCGAGAACAGGGGAACACCGGGGAGCTGTTTTTT.

The chain is built from TRBV2 and TRBJ2-6; maybe TRBD1 (6 bases). V shed 7 bases and J shed 0 bases, with 13 bases lying between them. CDR1 is SNHLY and CDR2 is FYNNEI in the germline V gene. The CDR3 is 16 residues long. The CDR3 coding sequence is TGTGCCAGCATCCCGGGACAAGGCTCTGGGGCCAACGTCCTGACTTTC. Protein product: CASIPGQGSGANVLTF.

The V and J genes are TRBV5-1 and TRBJ2-5; 7 bases align to TRBD1. Germline CDR1 and CDR2: SGHRS and YFSETQ. This CDR3 contains 15 residues. V lost 0 bases and J lost 6; bases outside the gene matches: 8. This chain's CDR3 is CASSLGQGTVKTQYF. The CDR3 nucleotides are TGCGCCAGCAGCTTGGGACAGGGCACCGTAAAGACCCAGTACTTC.

This clone has just one count. The V call is TRBV5-6, the J call TRBJ1-2, with D maybe TRBD1 (5 bases). Germline lookup yields CDR1 SGHDT and CDR2 YYEEEE. The CDR3 runs 13 residues. Trimming removed 0 bases at V and 2 bases at J, with 5 bases between. As DNA, the CDR3 is TGTGCCAGCAGCTTGGGACAGAACTATGGCTACACCTTC. It is translated as CASSLGQNYGYTF.

This clone appeared once. The CDR3 is CASSYPAGGYEQFF. Here the CDR3 DNA reads TGTGCCAGCAGTTATCCAGCGGGGGGCTATGAGCAGTTCTTC. This chain connects TRBV6-6 to TRBJ2-1; TRBD2 matches at 9 bases. The J segment lost 8 bases and the V segment lost 3 bases, leaving 5 bases of the junction unmatched. Germline-derived CDR1 and CDR2 are MNHNY and SVGAGI (reference sequence). This CDR3 contains 14 residues.

The chain employs TRBV7-9 and TRBJ2-7; 10 bases map to TRBD1. Germline V gene sequence: CDR1 SEHNR, CDR2 FQNEAQ (reference sequence). The CDR3 runs 15 residues. V shed 5 bases and J 0 bases; nucleotides not matched to a gene: 4. The CDR3: CASSPGQGVSYEQYF. Here the CDR3 DNA reads TGTGCCAGCAGCCCTGGACAGGGGGTCTCCTACGAGCAGTACTTC.